These 30 T cell receptor beta chains share one sample of origin, sequenced in a study of spatial heterogeneity in lung cancer. As to time point: sample taken at primary tumor resection. Researchers sequenced whole RNA taken from tumor, nontumor lung or frozen PBMC without sorting. TCRdb called the 5' RACE reads again in MiXCR, with one record for every CDR3 protein. The data hold 30,000 to 40,000 distinct CDR3 sequences, with 5.2% observed a single time. The sample was PBMCs, taken at surgery. These receptor sequences come from a female donor with early-stage non-small cell lung cancer.

The sample holds many counts of this clonotype. The chain combines TRBV11-2 with TRBJ2-5; unclear D gene. V lost 1 base to trimming and J lost 7 bases, with 10 bases between them. The CDR3 sequence is 13 residues long. Germline CDR1 reads SGHAT; CDR2 reads FQNNGV. CDR3 protein: CASSLVRGGTQYF. CDR3 coding DNA: TGTGCCAGCAGCTTAGTCCGAGGCGGGACCCAGTACTTC.

Ten or more counts support this clonotype. The chain is built from TRBV19 and TRBJ2-3, with D possibly TRBD2 on 5 matching bases. The V end lost 3 bases, the J end lost 4 bases, and 11 bases lay between the germline ends. CDR1 is LNHDA and CDR2 is SQIVND in the germline V gene (reference sequence). The CDR3 consists of 14 residues. CDR3 nucleotide sequence: TGTGCCAGTAGTATCGGGCTAGCAGCAGATACGCAGTATTTT. It yields the protein CASSIGLAADTQYF.

By sample fraction, this clonotype is medium-sized (0.01 to 0.1%). The chain has TRBV9 and TRBJ1-2; the D gene is possibly TRBD1 (5 bases). Per the germline V gene, CDR1 is SGDLS and CDR2 is YYNGEE. Trimming removed 4 bases at V and 0 bases at J, with 13 bases between. The CDR3 loop spans 15 amino acids. In DNA, the CDR3 is TGTGCCAGCAGCCCAGACAGATTTGCTAACTATGGCTACACCTTC. This sequence encodes CASSPDRFANYGYTF. Full variable domain (outside the CDR3, taken from reference TRBV9 and TRBJ1-2): DSGVTQTPKHLITATGQRVTLRCSPRSGDLSVYWYQQSLDQGLQFLIQYYNGEERAKGNILERFSAQQFPDLHSELNLSSLELGDSALYFCASSPDRFANYGYTFGSGTRLTVV.

This clonotype has a handful of counts. The chain combines TRBV2 with TRBJ2-7; possibly TRBD1 or TRBD2 for D (5 bases each). CDR1 is SNHLY and CDR2 is FYNNEI in the germline V gene. The CDR3 is 15 amino acids. V was clipped by 2 bases and J by 4 bases, with 15 bases between them. The CDR3 DNA follows: TGTGCCAGCAGTGAAACGCAGATCTGGGGGTACGAGCAGTACTTC. Translating it yields CASSETQIWGYEQYF.

This clonotype was found many times. V gene TRBV25-1 combines with J gene TRBJ2-7; D uncertain. The CDR3 loop spans 11 amino acids. CDR1 and CDR2 from the germline V gene are MGHDK and SYGVNS. Trimming took off 7 bases at V and 2 bases at J, with 6 bases between the two ends. Written as DNA, the CDR3 is TGTGCCAGCACAGGAGCCTACGAGCAGTACTTC. The encoded protein is CASTGAYEQYF.

Many counts were recorded for this clonotype. The V gene is TRBV28, the J gene TRBJ2-2, with D tentatively TRBD1 (6 bases). CDR1 and CDR2 (germline): MDHEN, SYDVKM. The length of the CDR3 is 17 residues. The V gene lost 1 base and the J gene lost 2 bases, with 14 bases spanning the gap. In nucleotides, the CDR3 is TGTGCCAGCAGTTTATCCTGGGGGCCAGTAAACACCGGGGAGCTGTTTTTT. It encodes CASSLSWGPVNTGELFF.

This clonotype has at least ten counts. This CDR3 is CASRPYRGNMNTEAFF. DNA of the CDR3: TGTGCCAGCAGACCGTACAGGGGGAACATGAACACTGAAGCTTTCTTT. This rearrangement joins TRBV5-4 to TRBJ1-1; 8 bases align to TRBD1. The length of the CDR3 is 16 residues. Germline values: CDR1 SGHNT, CDR2 YYREEE (reference sequence). The ends lost 5 bases at V and 0 bases at J; junction bases unmatched: 9.

This clonotype was counted ten times or more. A junction boundary mismatches the germline segment, possibly from a read error. The gene calls are TRBV7-7 and TRBJ2-2, with D perhaps assigned TRBD1 or TRBD2 (5 bases each). Looked up from germline, CDR1 is SSHAT and CDR2 is FNYEAQ (reference sequence). CDR3 length: 16 residues. CDR3 bases: TGTGCTAGCAGCATGCTGTCGGGGCAACCAACCGGGGAGCTGTTTTTT. It is translated as CASSMLSGQPTGELFF.

This chain connects TRBV18 to TRBJ2-2, with D perhaps TRBD1 or TRBD2 (5 bases each). Trimming removed 3 bases from V and 8 bases from J, with 16 bases in between. The CDR3 is 15 amino acids. Germline CDR1 and CDR2: KGHSH and LQKENI. The CDR3 region is CASSPFRDASGELFF. Here the CDR3 DNA reads TGTGCCAGCTCACCGTTCCGGGACGCCTCTGGGGAGCTGTTTTTT.

This clonotype was seen repeatedly, ten times or more. V is TRBV7-2 and J is TRBJ2-2; D is uncertain. V was trimmed by 4 bases and J by 1 base, leaving 10 bases between them. There are 15 residues in the CDR3. In germline, CDR1 is SGHTA, CDR2 FQGNSA. The CDR3 is CASSYPWGNTGELFF. As DNA, the CDR3 is TGTGCCAGCAGCTACCCCTGGGGGAACACCGGGGAGCTGTTTTTT.

This clonotype was observed at least ten times. The DNA of the CDR3 is TGCGCCAGCAGCTTGCGTTTTTTGAGCGACACAGATACGCAGTATTTT. This encodes CASSLRFLSDTDTQYF. The rearrangement joins TRBV5-1 to TRBJ2-3; D is uncertain. V lost 1 base, J lost 2 bases, and 14 bases lay in between. Germline V gene data show CDR1 as SGHRS and CDR2 as YFSETQ. The CDR3 is made up of 16 amino acids.

This clonotype was seen many times. The chain joins TRBV10-3 to TRBJ1-1; D may be TRBD1 (5 bases). V was trimmed by 0 bases and J by 1 base, leaving 6 bases between them. CDR1 is ENHRY, CDR2 SYGVKD, per germline. This CDR3 contains 14 residues. The CDR3 DNA reads as TGTGCCATCAGTGAGTCGACAGAGAACACTGAAGCTTTCTTT. It translates to CAISESTENTEAFF.

This clonotype was seen at least ten times. The chain joins TRBV7-9 to TRBJ2-3; perhaps TRBD2 as D (5 bases). The germline gives CDR1 SEHNR, CDR2 FQNEAQ (reference sequence). V lost 3 bases to trimming and J lost 5 bases, with 15 bases between them. CDR3 length: 15 residues. Written as DNA, the CDR3 is TGTGCCAGCAGCTTCGCGGGCGAGGTAGGAGATACGCAGTATTTT. Protein product: CASSFAGEVGDTQYF.

The chain combines TRBV11-2 with TRBJ1-4, with D maybe TRBD1 (6 bases). The CDR3 has 15 amino acids. Trimming shortened V by 3 bases and J by 7 bases, and 15 bases separated the two germline ends. Per germline, CDR1 SGHAT and CDR2 FQNNGV. The chain's CDR3 is CASSFFRGTGEKLFF. In DNA, the CDR3 is TGTGCCAGCAGCTTCTTCAGGGGCACGGGTGAAAAACTGTTTTTT.

This clonotype has a count of ten or more. This chain uses TRBV7-3 with TRBJ2-5; D unresolved. Trimming shortened V by 4 bases and J by 3 bases, and 9 bases separated the two germline ends. The CDR3 totals 13 residues. Germline CDR1 reads SGHTA; CDR2 reads FQGTGA. The CDR3 sequence is CASSSRREETQYF. The DNA for the CDR3 is TGTGCCAGCAGCTCCCGTCGGGAAGAGACCCAGTACTTC.

This clonotype is medium-sized within its sample. The CDR3 loop reads CASSQVSSGGYEQYF. The DNA of the CDR3 is TGTGCCAGCAGCCAAGTTTCTAGCGGGGGCTACGAGCAGTACTTC. The chain is built from TRBV3-1 and TRBJ2-7; 10 bases line up with TRBD2. With V trimmed by 1 base and J by 3 bases, 3 bases remained unmatched. CDR1 and CDR2 (germline): LGHDT, YNNKEL (reference sequence). This CDR3 is built from 15 residues.

This clonotype was seen repeatedly, ten times or more. V and J are TRBV5-6 and TRBJ2-2; D is possibly TRBD1 or TRBD2 (5 bases each). V lost 1 base and J 7 bases, leaving 14 bases between the germline ends. In germline, CDR1 is SGHDT, CDR2 YYEEEE. This CDR3 region has 15 residues. CDR3 bases: TGTGCCAGCAGCTTGCGGGACCCCGTTGGCGGGGAGCTGTTTTTT. Protein sequence: CASSLRDPVGGELFF.

This clonotype was counted ten times or more. CDR3 sequence reads: CASSLGPRGSYEQYF. The DNA of the CDR3 is TGTGCCAGCAGCTTGGGCCCCAGGGGTTCCTACGAGCAGTACTTC. This sequence joins TRBV5-5 and TRBJ2-7; D is possibly TRBD1 (6 bases). CDR3 length: 15 residues. Trimming pared 0 bases from V and 1 base from J, leaving 11 bases between. Germline CDR1 reads SGHKS; CDR2 reads YYEKEE (reference sequence).

In its sample, this clonotype was seen many times. The gene calls are TRBV20-1 and TRBJ2-1; possible D gene TRBD2, 7 bases. Germline CDR1 and CDR2: DFQATT and SNEGSKA (reference sequence). The CDR3 is made up of 16 amino acids. Trimming took 1 base from V and 0 from J, leaving 13 bases between them. CDR3 sequence: CSARVAGASSYNEQFF. CDR3 DNA sequence: TGCAGTGCTAGAGTCGCGGGGGCAAGCTCCTACAATGAGCAGTTCTTC.

A few counts support this clonotype. The genes are TRBV4-2 and TRBJ1-6, with TRBD1 as a possible D gene (6 bases). This CDR3 is built from 18 residues. Trimming left V 1 base short and J 5 bases short, with 18 bases between. The germline V gene has CDR1 LGHNA and CDR2 YNFKEQ. The CDR3 sequence is CASSQGPIGDTHNSPLHF. The CDR3 bases are TGTGCCAGCAGCCAAGGACCGATCGGGGACACGCATAATTCACCCCTCCACTTT.

This clonotype was detected many times. This sequence joins TRBV24-1 and TRBJ2-1; 8 bases agree with TRBD2. The CDR3 has 16 residues. The germline gives CDR1 KGHDR, CDR2 SFDVKD. J lost 2 bases, V lost 4 bases, and 6 bases had no gene match. Here the CDR3 DNA reads TGTGCCACCAGTGACCATACTAGCGGTACCTACAATGAGCAGTTCTTC. This codes for CATSDHTSGTYNEQFF.

This clonotype was detected ten times or more. This chain uses TRBV18 with TRBJ1-1; no clear D. Germline V gene sequence: CDR1 KGHSH, CDR2 LQKENI. This CDR3 region has 14 residues. Trimming stripped 3 bases from V and 3 bases from J, with 11 bases between. The CDR3 here is CASSPSPGDTEAFF. The CDR3 region has the DNA TGTGCCAGCTCACCTAGCCCAGGCGACACTGAAGCTTTCTTT.

The sample holds many counts of this clonotype. The rearrangement uses TRBV29-1 and TRBJ1-1; the match to TRBD1 covers 8 bases. V lost 3 bases to trimming and J lost 3 bases; unmatched junction nucleotides: 3. The CDR3 contains 13 residues. Germline loops: CDR1 SQVTM, CDR2 ANQGSEA. CDR3 sequence reads: CSVDQGADTEAFF. The CDR3, as DNA: TGCAGCGTTGACCAGGGGGCAGACACTGAAGCTTTCTTT. The full variable domain, with the rest looked up from reference TRBV29-1 and TRBJ1-1, is SAVISQKPSRDICQRGTSLTIQCQVDSQVTMMFWYRQQPGQSLTLIATANQGSEATYESGFVIDKFPISRPNLTFSTLTVSNMSPEDSSIYLCSVDQGADTEAFFGQGTRLTVV.

This clonotype came up a few times. The chain has TRBV9 and TRBJ1-1, with unresolved D. The CDR3 is 14 residues long. Trimming pared 4 bases from V and 8 bases from J, leaving 18 bases between. Germline V gives CDR1 SGDLS, CDR2 YYNGEE. This chain's CDR3 is CASSPRRTFDEAFF. The CDR3 DNA is TGTGCCAGCAGCCCGAGGAGGACTTTCGACGAAGCTTTCTTT.

The gene calls are TRBV20-1 and TRBJ1-4, with no clear D. Trimming shortened V by 6 bases and J by 10 bases, and 18 bases separated the two germline ends. Germline V lookup: CDR1 DFQATT, CDR2 SNEGSKA (reference sequence). The CDR3 is 13 amino acids. The CDR3 DNA is TGCAGTGCCACCCTGTCAGCCTTAGGAAAACTGTTTTTT. Translated, it gives CSATLSALGKLFF.

This clonotype was counted ten times or more. The rearrangement uses TRBV4-2 and TRBJ1-1; TRBD1 agrees at 7 bases. The CDR3 is made up of 16 amino acids. J lost 7 bases, V lost 0 bases, and 11 bases had no gene match. CDR1 and CDR2 from the germline V gene are LGHNA and YNFKEQ. The CDR3 sequence is CASSQDRAGGKVEAFF. In DNA, the CDR3 is TGTGCCAGCAGCCAAGATCGGGCAGGGGGGAAGGTTGAAGCTTTCTTT.

The table lists this clonotype with many counts. This rearrangement joins TRBV29-1 to TRBJ1-5; a possible D gene is TRBD1 (5 bases). CDR3 size: 13 residues. V was pared by 6 bases and J by 6 bases, with 15 bases between. Germline V gene data show CDR1 as SQVTM and CDR2 as ANQGSEA. Here the CDR3 DNA reads TGCAGCGTCCTAGGGGTTCTGGGTCAGCCCCAGCATTTT. This translates into CSVLGVLGQPQHF.

This clonotype came up many times. The chain employs TRBV7-8 and TRBJ2-1; maybe TRBD2 (5 bases). V was trimmed by 0 bases and J by 9 bases, leaving 12 bases between them. The CDR3 runs 14 residues. Germline CDR1 reads SGHVS; CDR2 reads FQNEAQ. CDR3 nucleotide sequence: TGTGCCAGCAGCTTAGCCTCCTTTCGGGGTGAGCAGTTCTTC. Protein product: CASSLASFRGEQFF.

This clonotype has at least ten counts. The chain links TRBV24-1 to TRBJ1-2; 7 nucleotides match TRBD1. The V gene end was trimmed by 2 bases and the J gene end by 4 bases; junction bases not matched to a gene: 9. This CDR3 contains 16 residues. Germline CDR1 reads KGHDR; CDR2 reads SFDVKD. CDR3 region: CATSDSPGAGGYGYTF. The CDR3 bases are TGTGCCACCAGTGATTCCCCCGGCGCAGGGGGCTATGGCTACACCTTC.

This clonotype was detected a few times. This chain uses TRBV7-9 with TRBJ2-3, with D possibly matching TRBD2 (6 bases). CDR3 length: 15 amino acids. Germline V gene lookup returns CDR1 SEHNR and CDR2 FQNEAQ (reference sequence). Trimming removed 1 base at V and 6 bases at J, with 14 bases between. CDR3 sequence reads: CASSLETGRTDTQYF. The CDR3 nucleotides are TGTGCCAGCAGCTTAGAAACCGGGAGAACCGATACGCAGTATTTT. Based on the CDR3 plus reference TRBV7-9 and TRBJ2-3, the full variable domain is DTGVSQNPRHKITKRGQNVTFRCDPISEHNRLYWYRQTLGQGPEFLTYFQNEAQLEKSRLLSDRFSAERPKGSFSTLEIQRTEQGDSAMYLCASSLETGRTDTQYFGPGTRLTVL.